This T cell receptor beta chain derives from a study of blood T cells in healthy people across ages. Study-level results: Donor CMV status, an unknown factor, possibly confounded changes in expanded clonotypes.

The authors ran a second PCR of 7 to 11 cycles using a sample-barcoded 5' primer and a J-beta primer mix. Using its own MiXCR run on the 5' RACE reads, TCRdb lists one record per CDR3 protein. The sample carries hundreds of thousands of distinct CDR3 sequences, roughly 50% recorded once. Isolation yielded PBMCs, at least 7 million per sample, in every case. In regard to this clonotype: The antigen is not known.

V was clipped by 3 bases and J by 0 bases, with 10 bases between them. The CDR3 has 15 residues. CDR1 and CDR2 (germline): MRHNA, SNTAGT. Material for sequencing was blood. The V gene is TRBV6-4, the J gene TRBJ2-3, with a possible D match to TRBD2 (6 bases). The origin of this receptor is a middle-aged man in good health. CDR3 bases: TGTGCCAGCAGTGAGATAGCGGCGAGCACAGATACGCAGTATTTT. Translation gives CASSEIAASTDTQYF.